The rows below give T cell receptor beta chains drawn from one sample of a study of blood T cell repertoires in COVID-19. Data came from immunoSEQ multiplex PCR; TCRdb stores just in-frame clones and leaves some out. Of about 270,000 clones in the sample, more than 85% are singletons; the top ten hold less than 3.5%. Sequencing used PBMCs or T cells enriched from blood (not recorded which). The receptors here all came from a man aged 40-49 years who had been exposed to COVID-19. Each CDR3 is given with its conserved first and last residue. D genes are given only for firm matches. Not all rows give a size; the values are once, few, many and, for expanded clones, a class.

cdr3_length,j_call,d_call,v_call,clone_size,cdr3_nt,cdr3_aa
16,TRBJ2-3,TRBD2,TRBV7-6,-,TGTGCCAGCAGCTTTTCGGGAACTACTAGCGGTGATACGCAGTATTTT,CASSFSGTTSGDTQYF
15,TRBJ2-1,TRBD1,TRBV11-3,-,TGTGCCAGCAGCTTAGAAGGGGGCCCGCACAATGAGCAGTTCTTC,CASSLEGGPHNEQFF
15,TRBJ2-1,-,TRBV11-2,-,TGTGCCAGCAGCCTCGAGGGAGGCTCCCGCAGTGAGCAGTTCTTC,CASSLEGGSRSEQFF
15,TRBJ1-3,-,TRBV19,once,TGTGCCAGTAGTATTTCGGCAGGCTCTGGAAACACCATATATTTT,CASSISAGSGNTIYF
18,TRBJ2-7,TRBD1,TRBV7-9,-,TGTGCCAGCAGCTTATATGGACAGGGGTACACTACTACCTACGAGCAGTACTTC,CASSLYGQGYTTTYEQYF
17,TRBJ1-5,-,TRBV30,-,TGTGCCTGGAGTGTGGCTAGGGGCGATTATAGCAATCAGCCCCAGCATTTT,CAWSVARGDYSNQPQHF
15,TRBJ1-2,-,TRBV24-1,once,TGTGCCACCAGTGATTCGAGACAGGCGGGCTATGGCTACACCTTC,CATSDSRQAGYGYTF
13,TRBJ2-3,-,TRBV3-1/TRBV3-2,-,TGTGCCAGCAGCCAAAGCCCCCTAGATACGCAGTATTTT,CASSQSPLDTQYF
13,TRBJ1-1,-,TRBV6-5,-,TGTGCCAGCACACTTTACCAGGCGACTGAAGCTTTCTTT,CASTLYQATEAFF
15,TRBJ2-1,TRBD2,TRBV5-4,-,TGTGCCAGCAGCTTGGGGGGCGGGGGATACAATGAGCAGTTCTTC,CASSLGGGGYNEQFF
20,TRBJ2-1,TRBD2,TRBV28,-,TGTGCCAGCAGTATCCGGACTAGCGGGAGGGTTGGGAGCTCCTACAATGAGCAGTTCTTC,CASSIRTSGRVGSSYNEQFF
13,TRBJ2-7,TRBD2,TRBV5-6,-,TGTGCCAGCAGCCTACGGGGGGGCTACGAGCAGTACTTC,CASSLRGGYEQYF
13,TRBJ2-5,-,TRBV7-9,-,TGTGCCAGCAGCTTTAGGACTTCGGAGACCCAGTACTTC,CASSFRTSETQYF
16,TRBJ1-1,-,TRBV13,-,TGTGCCAGCAGCTTAGAGACAGGCTGGGGTGTCACTGAAGCTTTCTTT,CASSLETGWGVTEAFF
13,TRBJ2-1,TRBD1,TRBV7-9,few,TGTGCCAGCAGCCTGGACAGGGTGAATGAGCAGTTCTTC,CASSLDRVNEQFF
13,TRBJ1-2,-,TRBV5-4,-,TGTGCCAGCAGCTTTACAGGGCCGGTCGGCTACACCTTC,CASSFTGPVGYTF
17,TRBJ2-7,TRBD2,TRBV5-6,-,TGTGCCAGCAGCTTGGAGGCGGGAGGGCTAGGCTCCTACGAGCAGTACTTC,CASSLEAGGLGSYEQYF
20,TRBJ2-7,-,TRBV21-1,-,TGTGCCAGCAGCAAAGGCACCGAGTTTACCCTAGCGGGAGGGCTCTACGAGCAGTACTTC,CASSKGTEFTLAGGLYEQYF
13,TRBJ1-5,-,TRBV7-3,-,TGTGCCAGCAGCTTAGGAGGGGATCAGCCCCAGCATTTT,CASSLGGDQPQHF
15,TRBJ1-5,TRBD1,TRBV19,-,TGTGCCAGTAGTCTTGGGACAGGGGCGAGGGAGCCCCAGCATTTT,CASSLGTGAREPQHF
14,TRBJ2-5,TRBD2,TRBV5-1,-,TGCGCCAGCAGCTTACTAGCGGGAGAGGAGACCCAGTACTTC,CASSLLAGEETQYF
15,TRBJ2-1,-,TRBV10-3,-,TGTGCCATCAGCCACATAGAGGGGGAATACAATGAGCAGTTCTTC,CAISHIEGEYNEQFF
14,TRBJ1-1,-,TRBV3-1/TRBV3-2,-,TGTGCCAGCAGCCCTGGGGGCTCGCGCACTGAAGCTTTCTTT,CASSPGGSRTEAFF
15,TRBJ1-1,-,TRBV28,once,TGTGCCAGCAGTTTCGGTAAAATCCGAGCCACTGAAGCTTTCTTT,CASSFGKIRATEAFF
18,TRBJ2-1,-,TRBV11-3,-,TGTGCCAGCAGCTTATTTCTATTTACGTCGGGAAGAGTCAATGAGCAGTTCTTC,CASSLFLFTSGRVNEQFF
17,TRBJ2-7,-,TRBV28,-,TGTGCCAGCAGTCCTATCCGCTGGGGTGGGGGGAACTACGAGCAGTACTTC,CASSPIRWGGGNYEQYF
15,TRBJ1-1,TRBD1,TRBV11-2,-,TGTGCCAGCAGCTCAATCCATGGGACAGGGACTGAAGCTTTCTTT,CASSSIHGTGTEAFF
14,TRBJ2-7,-,TRBV28,-,TGTGCCAGCACCGGAGGAGGCGAAACCTACGAGCAGTACTTC,CASTGGGETYEQYF
14,TRBJ2-2,-,TRBV6-5,-,TGTGCCAGCAGTTTGCAGGGGAACACCGGGGAGCTGTTTTTT,CASSLQGNTGELFF
14,TRBJ1-2,TRBD1,TRBV19,-,TGTGCCAGTAGTCACAGGGGTGATTTCTATGGCTACACCTTC,CASSHRGDFYGYTF
12,TRBJ1-2,TRBD1,TRBV28,-,TGTGCCACCCCGGGACAGGGGGCAGGCTACACCTTC,CATPGQGAGYTF
12,TRBJ1-4,-,TRBV12-3/TRBV12-4,-,TGTGCCAGCAGTTTCGGGTTTGAAAAACTGTTTTTT,CASSFGFEKLFF
14,TRBJ2-4,-,TRBV6-1,-,TGTGCCAGCAGTGAACAGAAAGAACCAAACATTCAGTACTTC,CASSEQKEPNIQYF